One sample yielded the 6 T cell receptor beta chains listed below, sequenced in a study of T cell responses to AZD1222 COVID-19 vaccine. The repertoire was sequenced with immunoSEQ multiplex PCR; TCRdb's copy has only in-frame clones and lacks some. The sample comprises some 91,000 clones, about nine tenths of which are singletons, and roughly 2.5% rests with the top ten. Sequencing used peripheral blood, obtained on day 0 of AZD1222 vaccination. The source is an adult in good health.

The chain couples TRBV2 to TRBJ2-7; D gene unclear. This CDR3 comprises 12 residues. Germline CDR1 is SNHLY and CDR2 is FYNNEI. Between the trimmed V and J ends, which lost 6 bases and 3 bases, there was a span of 9 bases. CDR3 loop: CASRPIGYEQYF. The CDR3, as DNA: TGTGCCAGCAGACCCATCGGCTACGAGCAGTACTTC.

The chain is built from TRBV7-9 and TRBJ2-7; D is possibly TRBD1 (6 bases). The CDR3 runs to 14 residues. Trimming took off 2 bases at V and 4 bases at J, with 12 bases between the two ends. Germline V gene lookup returns CDR1 SEHNR and CDR2 FQNEAQ (reference sequence). CDR3 nucleotide sequence: TGTGCCAGCAGCTTAACGAGGACAGCGTACGAGCAGTACTTC. It yields the protein CASSLTRTAYEQYF.

The chain carries TRBV27 and TRBJ1-5; 10 positions agree with TRBD1. This CDR3 is built from 15 residues. Germline trimming cut 3 bases from V and 4 bases from J; bases unmatched to any gene: 3. CDR1 is MNHEY, CDR2 SMNVEV, per germline (reference sequence). This chain's CDR3 is CASSFGGQGNQPQHF. The CDR3 DNA reads as TGTGCCAGCAGTTTTGGGGGACAGGGGAATCAGCCCCAGCATTTT.

This clone was seen only a few times. This sequence joins TRBV9 and TRBJ2-2; 14 bases match TRBD2. Germline assignment: CDR1 SGDLS and CDR2 YYNGEE. J gave up 5 bases and V 4 bases, and 10 bases lay outside the gene matches. This CDR3 comprises 18 residues. CDR3 region: CASSHPRGLAGVTGELFF. DNA for the CDR3: TGTGCCAGCAGCCACCCACGGGGACTAGCGGGAGTAACCGGGGAGCTGTTTTTT.

The chain is built from TRBV4-2 and TRBJ1-5; possible D gene TRBD1, 6 bases. V was shortened by 0 bases and J by 0 bases, with 18 bases between the two germline ends. The germline CDR1 and CDR2 sequences are LGHNA and YNFKEQ. The CDR3 has 19 amino acids. The CDR3 reads CASSQDEDRIPDSNQPQHF. As DNA, the CDR3 is TGTGCCAGCAGCCAAGATGAGGACAGAATCCCCGATAGCAATCAGCCCCAGCATTTT.

This clone was recorded only once. This chain joins TRBV19 and TRBJ1-1; maybe TRBD1 (6 bases). There are 15 residues in the CDR3. V dropped 5 bases and J dropped 1 base, with 14 bases sitting between them. Germline lookup yields CDR1 LNHDA and CDR2 SQIVND (reference sequence). In DNA, the CDR3 is TGTGCCAGTAGTTGGGGGGCTTTGGCGAACACTGAAGCTTTCTTT. This sequence encodes CASSWGALANTEAFF.